The rows below give T cell receptor beta chains drawn from one sample of a study of blood T cell repertoires in COVID-19. Repertoires were generated with immunoSEQ multiplex PCR, while TCRdb's copy carries only in-frame clones and drops some. The table lists some 150,000 clones, 70% to 90% of them singletons. Input material: peripheral blood. These receptors were collected from a man aged 65 to 85 with acute or convalescent COVID-19. CDR3s include the opening cysteine and the closing phenylalanine or tryptophan. A D gene is named only where the DNA matches it firmly. Expanded clones get a size class; other rows say once, few or many, or leave the size out.

TGTGCCAGCAGTTTTTCGGAAGCGGGAGGACCCTACGAGCAGTACTTC	CASSFSEAGGPYEQYF	TRBV28	TRBJ2-7	NA	TRBD2
TGTGCCAGCAGAGGGACTAGACTCTACGAGCAGTACTTC	CASRGTRLYEQYF	TRBV2	TRBJ2-7	NA	TRBD2
TGTGCCAGCAGCGTGGGACAGACCACACGGGATACGCAGTATTTT	CASSVGQTTRDTQYF	TRBV11-3	TRBJ2-3	NA	TRBD1
TGTGCCAGCACCCGGACAGGGGGCGTGAACGAGCAGTACTTC	CASTRTGGVNEQYF	TRBV6-6	TRBJ2-7	few	TRBD1
TGTGCCAGCCAGCGGGAGGTTCCTCCTGAGCAGTTCTTC	CASQREVPPEQFF	TRBV6-5	TRBJ2-1	NA	TRBD2
TGTGCCAGCAGCTTAGGGGGACTAGCTGCCACTAGCTCCTACAATGAGCAGTTCTTC	CASSLGGLAATSSYNEQFF	TRBV11-3	TRBJ2-1	NA	TRBD2
TGTGCCAGCAGTTTATTAGCGGGCGAGCAGTACTTC	CASSLLAGEQYF	TRBV27	TRBJ2-7	NA	TRBD2
TGTGCCAGCTCACCCGGGACAGGGATTGGAAACACCATATATTTT	CASSPGTGIGNTIYF	TRBV18	TRBJ1-3	NA	TRBD1
TGTGCCAGCAGCCCCCAGGACAATAGCAATCAGCCCCAGCATTTT	CASSPQDNSNQPQHF	TRBV7-8	TRBJ1-5	NA	NA
TGCGCCAGCAGAGGGACAGGGGCCGAAGCTTTCTTT	CASRGTGAEAFF	TRBV5-1	TRBJ1-1	NA	TRBD1
TGTGCCACCCGGGAGGGGGAAACTGGAAACACCATATATTTT	CATREGETGNTIYF	TRBV2	TRBJ1-3	NA	NA
TGTGCCAGCAGTTACAACAGGGGGGAAAAACTGTTTTTT	CASSYNRGEKLFF	TRBV6-6	TRBJ1-4	NA	TRBD1
TGTGCCAGCAGTCCGCCGCCAACGGGACTAGCGGGAAGCTCCTACAATGAGCAGTTCTTC	CASSPPPTGLAGSSYNEQFF	TRBV27	TRBJ2-1	NA	TRBD2
TGCGCCAGCAGCTTACCAGGGATTCGAGATACGCAGTATTTT	CASSLPGIRDTQYF	TRBV5-1	TRBJ2-3	once	NA
TGCGCCAGCAGCTTGGATATGGGGCGCGGCACTGAAGCTTTCTTT	CASSLDMGRGTEAFF	TRBV5-1	TRBJ1-1	NA	NA
TGTGCCAGCAGCCCGAGGGGGACTATCTCCTACGAGCAGTACTTC	CASSPRGTISYEQYF	TRBV5-8	TRBJ2-7	NA	NA
TGTGCCAGCAACCCGACAGCACCTTTGAACACTGAAGCTTTCTTT	CASNPTAPLNTEAFF	TRBV28	TRBJ1-1	NA	NA
TGTGCCAGCAGGGACAGGGGGACGAACACCGGGGAGCTGTTTTTT	CASRDRGTNTGELFF	TRBV4-2	TRBJ2-2	NA	TRBD1
TGTGCCAGCAGTAAAGGGACTAGCGGGAGTGAGACCCAGTACTTC	CASSKGTSGSETQYF	TRBV2	TRBJ2-5	NA	TRBD2
TGTGCCAGTAGGGGGGGGACTAGCGGGAGTACCCATGAGCAGTTCTTC	CASRGGTSGSTHEQFF	TRBV19	TRBJ2-1	once	TRBD2
TGTGCCAGCAGCTTCTGGCAGGGTTACGAGCAGTACTTC	CASSFWQGYEQYF	TRBV5-8	TRBJ2-7	NA	NA
TGTGCCAGCAGCTTACGACTAGCGGGAATGGAGACCCAGTACTTC	CASSLRLAGMETQYF	TRBV7-2	TRBJ2-5	NA	TRBD2
TGTGCCAGCAGCCCACTGCTAGGGGGCAATCAGCCCCAGCATTTT	CASSPLLGGNQPQHF	TRBV6-5	TRBJ1-5	NA	NA
TGTGCCAGCAGCTCCACAGGGCATCCCGGGGAGCTGTTTTTT	CASSSTGHPGELFF	TRBV5-4	TRBJ2-2	NA	NA
TGTGCCAGCTCACCACGACTAGCGGGAGACGAGCAGTACTTC	CASSPRLAGDEQYF	TRBV18	TRBJ2-7	NA	TRBD2
TGTGCCAGCAGTGAAGTTTGGACATGGAACACTGAAGCTTTCTTT	CASSEVWTWNTEAFF	TRBV6-1	TRBJ1-1	NA	NA
TGTGCCACCAGTGATTCTGCGGGTAATTACAATGAGCAGTTCTTC	CATSDSAGNYNEQFF	TRBV24-1	TRBJ2-1	NA	NA
TGTGCCAGCAGCCGGGCCCACAGGGCCTATGGCTACACCTTC	CASSRAHRAYGYTF	TRBV7-8	TRBJ1-2	once	NA
TGTGCCAGCAGCTTTGGGACTAATCAGCCCCAGCATTTT	CASSFGTNQPQHF	TRBV7-2	TRBJ1-5	NA	NA
TGCGCCAGCAGCATTGCGGCCCTCGGGACAAATTCCTACGAGCAGTACTTC	CASSIAALGTNSYEQYF	TRBV5-1	TRBJ2-7	NA	NA
TGTGCCAGCAGTCCCTCCCAGGCCGGGAGTATTGAGCAGTTCTTC	CASSPSQAGSIEQFF	TRBV28	TRBJ2-1	NA	NA
TGTGCCAGCTCGTTCCTAGCGGGAGTAAACAATGGCGAGCAGTACTTC	CASSFLAGVNNGEQYF	TRBV18	TRBJ2-7	NA	TRBD2
TGTGCCAGCAGCTTAAATCGAGGGACAGGCGGCTACGAGCAGTACTTC	CASSLNRGTGGYEQYF	TRBV5-6	TRBJ2-7	NA	TRBD1
TGTGCCAGTGGACTAGCGGGAGCTGACTACGAGCAGTACTTC	CASGLAGADYEQYF	TRBV10-3	TRBJ2-7	NA	TRBD2
TGTGCCAGCAGACCTCTACAGGGAGCGTCGGGTCGGGAGCTGTTTTTT	CASRPLQGASGRELFF	TRBV6-6	TRBJ2-2	NA	NA
TGTGCCAGCAGTCCCGGACAGCGGGAGACCCAGTACTTC	CASSPGQRETQYF	TRBV4-2	TRBJ2-5	NA	NA
TGTGCCAGCAGTGGAGGGGGACAGGGTAACTATGGCTACACCTTC	CASSGGGQGNYGYTF	TRBV2	TRBJ1-2	NA	TRBD1
TGCGCCAGCAGCTCACAGAACCACGAGCAGTACTTC	CASSSQNHEQYF	TRBV4-1	TRBJ2-7	NA	NA